Reported below is one T cell receptor beta chain. Its antigen is unidentified. Data came from immunoSEQ multiplex PCR; TCRdb stores just in-frame clones and leaves some out. The sample holds over a million clones, around 97% seen once. These data are taken from a study of shared clonotypes between healthy human individuals. Study findings and constraints: Rarefaction revealed incomplete sorted-subset sequencing despite large depth. About 5% was the fraction of naive CD4 clonotypes found shared across a handful of donors.

The germline gives CDR1 MDHEN, CDR2 SYDVKM. Deletions cut 5 bases from V and 7 bases from J, with 18 bases between. This CDR3 spans 14 amino acids. This chain uses TRBV28 with TRBJ2-7; D might be TRBD1 (5 bases). This TCR derives from a man between 25 and 39 years old in good health. Input material: naive CD4+ T cells sorted from blood. Subset meaning: CD45RA+ positively selected. This chain's CDR3 is CASSVRQPPVEQYF. CDR3 coding DNA: TGTGCCAGCAGTGTTCGACAGCCCCCCGTGGAGCAGTACTTC.